What follows describes a single T cell receptor (beta chain). Its antigen remains unknown. The CDR3 is made up of 14 amino acids. The V and J ends lost 6 bases and 7 bases respectively, with 17 bases between them. In germline, CDR1 is SGDLS, CDR2 YYNGEE. These data are taken from a study of T cell responses to AZD1222 COVID-19 vaccine. TCRdb's table, derived via immunoSEQ multiplex PCR, lists solely in-frame clones and lacks some. This table holds roughly 150,000 clones, 75% to 90% found once. Study findings and constraints: Elevations in Spike-specific TCR breadth and depth followed administration of two AZD1222 doses.

V and J are TRBV9 and TRBJ1-5, with D possibly matching TRBD1 (5 bases). The sequence derives from an adult in good health. The specimen was peripheral blood, collected on day 0 of AZD1222 vaccination. The CDR3 DNA is TGTGCCAGCACCCCCCCCGACCGGGGCCAGCCCCAGCATTTT. Translation: CASTPPDRGQPQHF. Combining the CDR3 with reference TRBV9 and TRBJ1-5 gives the whole variable domain DSGVTQTPKHLITATGQRVTLRCSPRSGDLSVYWYQQSLDQGLQFLIQYYNGEERAKGNILERFSAQQFPDLHSELNLSSLELGDSALYFCASTPPDRGQPQHFGDGTRLSIL.